This is a list of T cell receptor beta chains from one sample in a study of T cell clones after liver transplantation. Produced via immunoSEQ multiplex PCR; TCRdb's table is partial and in-frame only. The data hold tens of thousands of clones, with approximately 80% observed a single time. Sequencing was performed on CD4+ T cells from blood, taken about 50 months after liver transplant. These receptors originate from a human patient who received a liver transplant. Some of the T cells may derive from the graft donor. The CDR3 runs from the conserved cysteine through the conserved F or W. The order of the fields is clone size, D gene, J gene, V gene, CDR3 DNA, CDR3 protein. The D gene is left open where the match is weak. Clone size, where shown, is once, few, many, or a class for clones that have expanded.

.,.,TRBJ2-6,TRBV5-1,TGCGCCAGCAGCGGGAGCTCTGGGGCCAACGTCCTGACTTTC,CASSGSSGANVLTF
.,TRBD2,TRBJ2-1,TRBV11-2,TGTGCCAGCAGCTTAGCTGCGGGAGCATACAATGAGCAGTTCTTC,CASSLAAGAYNEQFF
.,.,TRBJ1-1,TRBV7-9,TGTGCCAGCAGCTTAGTTTCCAGGTCGGCTTTCTTT,CASSLVSRSAFF
.,TRBD2,TRBJ2-1,TRBV9,TGTGCCAGCTCGCCAGCGGGACTCGGTTTGGATGAGCAGTTCTTC,CASSPAGLGLDEQFF
.,.,TRBJ2-3,TRBV7-9,TGTGCCAGCAGCTTCGTGGGGGGCAAAGATACGCAGTATTTT,CASSFVGGKDTQYF
.,.,TRBJ2-3,TRBV19,TGTGCCACCAAAAATGGGCGGTTTGAAGATACGCAGTATTTT,CATKNGRFEDTQYF
.,.,TRBJ2-2,TRBV29-1,TGCAGCGTACGCGGACGGGACGGAGGAAGGGGGGAGCTGTTTTTT,CSVRGRDGGRGELFF
.,TRBD2,TRBJ2-5,TRBV5-1,TGCGCCAGCAGCTCCGGACTAGCGGGAGGGCATGAGACCCAGTACTTC,CASSSGLAGGHETQYF
few,.,TRBJ1-2,TRBV5-1,TGCGCCAGCAGCCCGGACGAGGGGAATGGCTACACCTTC,CASSPDEGNGYTF
.,.,TRBJ1-5,TRBV28,TGTGCCACTGAGAAGGGCGGTGGCAATCAGCCCCAGCATTTT,CATEKGGGNQPQHF
.,.,TRBJ2-2,TRBV6-5,TGTGCCAGCAGGGACCAGCCGGGGGAGCTGTTTTTT,CASRDQPGELFF
.,.,TRBJ1-2,TRBV13,TGTGCCAGCAGCTCCAGTGGCCGGGCAGGAGCCTACTATGGCTACACCTTC,CASSSSGRAGAYYGYTF
.,.,TRBJ1-4,TRBV4-3,TGCGCCAGCAGCCAAGGGGGGGCCAGCTCTAATGAAAAACTGTTTTTT,CASSQGGASSNEKLFF
.,TRBD1,TRBJ2-7,TRBV4-2,TGTGCCAGCAGCCAAGGGGCCTACGACAGGGGCCCCTACGAGCAGTACTTC,CASSQGAYDRGPYEQYF